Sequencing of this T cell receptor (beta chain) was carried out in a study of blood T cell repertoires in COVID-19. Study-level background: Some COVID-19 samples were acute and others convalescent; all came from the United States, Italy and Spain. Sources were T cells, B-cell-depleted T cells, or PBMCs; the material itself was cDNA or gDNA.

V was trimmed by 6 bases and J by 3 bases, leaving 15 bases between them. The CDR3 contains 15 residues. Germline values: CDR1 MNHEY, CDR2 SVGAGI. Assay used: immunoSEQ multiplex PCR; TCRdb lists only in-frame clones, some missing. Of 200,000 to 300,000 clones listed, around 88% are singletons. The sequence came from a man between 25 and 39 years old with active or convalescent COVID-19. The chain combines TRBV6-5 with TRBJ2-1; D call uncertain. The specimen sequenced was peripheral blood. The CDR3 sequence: CASSPSYPGYNEQFF. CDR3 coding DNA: TGTGCCAGCAGCCCCTCGTACCCGGGCTACAATGAGCAGTTCTTC.